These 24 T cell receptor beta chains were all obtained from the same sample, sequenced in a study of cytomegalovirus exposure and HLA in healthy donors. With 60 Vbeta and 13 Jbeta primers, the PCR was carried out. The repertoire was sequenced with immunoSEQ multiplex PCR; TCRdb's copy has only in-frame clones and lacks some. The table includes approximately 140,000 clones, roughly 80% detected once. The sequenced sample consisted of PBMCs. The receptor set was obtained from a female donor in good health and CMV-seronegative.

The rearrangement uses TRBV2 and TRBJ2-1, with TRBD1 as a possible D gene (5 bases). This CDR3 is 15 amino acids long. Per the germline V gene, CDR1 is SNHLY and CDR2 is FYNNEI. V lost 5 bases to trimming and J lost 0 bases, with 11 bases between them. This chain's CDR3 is CASSFTGSSYNEQFF. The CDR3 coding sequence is TGTGCCAGCAGTTTTACAGGTTCCTCCTACAATGAGCAGTTCTTC. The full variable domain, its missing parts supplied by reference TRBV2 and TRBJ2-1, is EPEVTQTPSHQVTQMGQEVILRCVPISNHLYFYWYRQILGQKVEFLVSFYNNEISEKSEIFDDQFSVERPDGSNFTLKIRSTKLEDSAMYFCASSFTGSSYNEQFFGPGTRLTVL.

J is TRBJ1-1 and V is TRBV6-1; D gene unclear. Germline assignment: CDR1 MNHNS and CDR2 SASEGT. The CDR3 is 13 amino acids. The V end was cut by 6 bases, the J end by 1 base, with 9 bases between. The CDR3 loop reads CASSNNRNTEAFF. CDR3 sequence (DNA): TGTGCCAGCAGCAATAACAGGAACACTGAAGCTTTCTTT.

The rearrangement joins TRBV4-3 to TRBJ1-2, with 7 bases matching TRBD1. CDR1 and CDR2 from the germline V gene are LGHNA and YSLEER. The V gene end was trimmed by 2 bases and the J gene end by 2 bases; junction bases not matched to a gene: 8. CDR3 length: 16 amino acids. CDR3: CASSQNIGQENYGYTF. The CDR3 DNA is TGCGCCAGCAGCCAAAATATTGGACAGGAGAACTATGGCTACACCTTC.

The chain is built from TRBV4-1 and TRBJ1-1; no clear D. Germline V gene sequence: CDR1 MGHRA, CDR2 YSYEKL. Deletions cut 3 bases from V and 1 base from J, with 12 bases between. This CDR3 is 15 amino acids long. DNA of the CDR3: TGCGCCAGCAGCCAGTTAAAAAATCGGAACACTGAAGCTTTCTTT. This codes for CASSQLKNRNTEAFF.

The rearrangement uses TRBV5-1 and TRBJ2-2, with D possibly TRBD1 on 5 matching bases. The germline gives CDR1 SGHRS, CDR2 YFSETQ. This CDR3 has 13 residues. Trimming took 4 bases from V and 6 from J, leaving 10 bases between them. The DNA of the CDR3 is TGCGCCAGCAGCCCGCAGGGCCCCGGGGAGCTGTTTTTT. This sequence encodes CASSPQGPGELFF.

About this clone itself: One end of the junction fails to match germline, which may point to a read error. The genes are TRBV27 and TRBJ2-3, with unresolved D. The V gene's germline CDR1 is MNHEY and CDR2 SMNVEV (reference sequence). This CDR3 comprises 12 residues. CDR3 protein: CARENKIWVLHF. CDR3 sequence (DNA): TGTGCCAGGGAGAACAAGATCTGGGTCCTACATTTT.

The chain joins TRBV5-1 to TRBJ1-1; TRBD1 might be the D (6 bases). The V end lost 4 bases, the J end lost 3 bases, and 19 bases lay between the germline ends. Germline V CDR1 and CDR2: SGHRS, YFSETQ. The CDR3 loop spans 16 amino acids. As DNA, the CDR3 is TGCGCCAGCAGCCCCATTGCGGGGGCGCGGGACACTGAAGCTTTCTTT. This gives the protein CASSPIAGARDTEAFF. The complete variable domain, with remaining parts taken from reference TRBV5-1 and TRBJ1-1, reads KAGVTQTPRYLIKTRGQQVTLSCSPISGHRSVSWYQQTPGQGLQFLFEYFSETQRNKGNFPGRFSGRQFSNSRSEMNVSTLELGDSALYLCASSPIAGARDTEAFFGQGTRLTVV.

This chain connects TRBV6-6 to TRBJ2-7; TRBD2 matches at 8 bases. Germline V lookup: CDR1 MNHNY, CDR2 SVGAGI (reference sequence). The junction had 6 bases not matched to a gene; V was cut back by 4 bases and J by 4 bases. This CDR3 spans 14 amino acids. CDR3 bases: TGTGCCAGCAGTTTAAGCGGGAGCTTTTACGAGCAGTACTTC. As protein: CASSLSGSFYEQYF.

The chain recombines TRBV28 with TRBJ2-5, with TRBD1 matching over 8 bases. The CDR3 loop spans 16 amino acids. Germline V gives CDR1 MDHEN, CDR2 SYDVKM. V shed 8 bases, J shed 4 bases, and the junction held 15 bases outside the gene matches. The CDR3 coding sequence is TGTGCCAGCGGATCCCAGGGGGCAACTGCTGGAGAGACCCAGTACTTC. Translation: CASGSQGATAGETQYF.

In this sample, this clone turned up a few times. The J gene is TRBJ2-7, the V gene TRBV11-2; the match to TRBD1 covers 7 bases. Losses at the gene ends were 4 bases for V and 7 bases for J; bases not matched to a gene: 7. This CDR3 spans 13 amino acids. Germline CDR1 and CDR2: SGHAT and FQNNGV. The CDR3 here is CASSSRDRVEQYF. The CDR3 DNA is TGTGCCAGCAGCTCTCGGGACAGAGTAGAGCAGTACTTC.

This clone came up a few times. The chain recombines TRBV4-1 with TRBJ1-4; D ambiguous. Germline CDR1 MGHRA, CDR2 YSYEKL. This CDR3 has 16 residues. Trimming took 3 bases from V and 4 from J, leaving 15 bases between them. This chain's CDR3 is CASSQVRNRGNEKLFF. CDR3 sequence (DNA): TGCGCCAGCAGCCAGGTCCGTAACCGAGGTAATGAAAAACTGTTTTTT.

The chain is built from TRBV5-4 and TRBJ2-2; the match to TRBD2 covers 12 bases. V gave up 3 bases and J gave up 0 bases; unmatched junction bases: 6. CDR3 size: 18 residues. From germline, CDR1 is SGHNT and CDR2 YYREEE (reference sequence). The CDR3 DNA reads TGTGCCAGCAGCTCGGGACTAGCGGGTGTCGCGAACACCGGGGAGCTGTTTTTT. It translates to CASSSGLAGVANTGELFF.

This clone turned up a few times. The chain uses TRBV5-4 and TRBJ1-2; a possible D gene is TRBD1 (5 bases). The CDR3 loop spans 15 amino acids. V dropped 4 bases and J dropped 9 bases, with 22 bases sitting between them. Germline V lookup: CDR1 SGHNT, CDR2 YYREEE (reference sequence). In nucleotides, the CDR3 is TGTGCCAGCAGCCTTGGGGCAGGACCTCAAGCTCGCTACACCTTC. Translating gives CASSLGAGPQARYTF.

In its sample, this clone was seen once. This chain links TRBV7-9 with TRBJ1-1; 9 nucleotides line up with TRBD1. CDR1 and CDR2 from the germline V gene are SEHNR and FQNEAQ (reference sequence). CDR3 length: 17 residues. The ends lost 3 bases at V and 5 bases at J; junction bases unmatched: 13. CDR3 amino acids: CASSLGQGVYIETEAFF. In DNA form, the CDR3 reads TGTGCCAGCAGCTTGGGACAGGGAGTTTATATAGAAACTGAAGCTTTCTTT.

The CDR3 DNA follows: TGTGCCAGCAGCCAGCGCGGGACGCGTGGCTACACCTTC. Translated, it gives CASSQRGTRGYTF. This sequence joins TRBV7-2 and TRBJ1-2, with a tentative D call TRBD1 (5 bases). Germline V gene lookup returns CDR1 SGHTA and CDR2 FQGNSA. The CDR3 runs to 13 residues. V gave up 5 bases and J gave up 7 bases, with 14 bases separating them.

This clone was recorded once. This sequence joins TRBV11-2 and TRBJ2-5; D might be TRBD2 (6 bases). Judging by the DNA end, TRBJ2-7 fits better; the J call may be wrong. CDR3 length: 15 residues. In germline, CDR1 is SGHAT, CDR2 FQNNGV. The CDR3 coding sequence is TGTGCCAGCAGCTCCCGGGGACTGTTTACCCACGAGCAGTACTTC. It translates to CASSSRGLFTHEQYF.

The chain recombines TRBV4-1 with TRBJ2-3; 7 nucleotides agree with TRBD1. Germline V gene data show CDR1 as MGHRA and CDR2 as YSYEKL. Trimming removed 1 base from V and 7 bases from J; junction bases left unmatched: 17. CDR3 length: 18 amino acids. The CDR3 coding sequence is TGCGCCAGCAGCCAAGTAGAAGGCGACAGGGTAAAGACGAATACGCAGTATTTT. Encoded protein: CASSQVEGDRVKTNTQYF.

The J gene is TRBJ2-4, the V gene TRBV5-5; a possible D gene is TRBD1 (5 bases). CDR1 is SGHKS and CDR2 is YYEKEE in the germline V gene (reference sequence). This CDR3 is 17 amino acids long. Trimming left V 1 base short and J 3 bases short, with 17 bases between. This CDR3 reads CASSLRQGPIDKNIQYF. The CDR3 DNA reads TGTGCCAGCAGCTTGCGGCAGGGCCCTATTGACAAAAACATTCAGTACTTC.

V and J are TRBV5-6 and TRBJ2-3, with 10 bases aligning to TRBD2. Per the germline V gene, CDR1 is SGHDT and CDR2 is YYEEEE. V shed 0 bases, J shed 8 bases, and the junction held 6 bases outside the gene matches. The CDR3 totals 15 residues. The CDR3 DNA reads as TGTGCCAGCAGCTTGGGAGCGGGAGGGCCCTCTACGCAGTATTTT. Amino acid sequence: CASSLGAGGPSTQYF. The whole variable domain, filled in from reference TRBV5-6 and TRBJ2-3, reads DAGVTQSPTHLIKTRGQQVTLRCSPKSGHDTVSWYQQALGQGPQFIFQYYEEEERQRGNFPDRFSGHQFPNYSSELNVNALLLGDSALYLCASSLGAGGPSTQYFGPGTRLTVL.

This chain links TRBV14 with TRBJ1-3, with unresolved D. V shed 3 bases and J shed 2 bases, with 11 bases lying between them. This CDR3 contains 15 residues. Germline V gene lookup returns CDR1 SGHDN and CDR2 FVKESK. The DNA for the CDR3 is TGTGCCAGCAGCCAGGCAAGCGGGCCTGGAAACACCATATATTTT. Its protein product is CASSQASGPGNTIYF.

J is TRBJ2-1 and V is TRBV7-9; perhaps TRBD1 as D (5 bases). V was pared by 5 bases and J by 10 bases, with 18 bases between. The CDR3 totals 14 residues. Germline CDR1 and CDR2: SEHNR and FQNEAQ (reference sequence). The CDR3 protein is CASSPRVGPGEQFF. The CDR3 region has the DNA TGTGCCAGCAGCCCAAGGGTGGGTCCAGGGGAGCAGTTCTTC.

CDR3 DNA sequence: TGTGCCAGCAGTCTCAGAGGTGTAAACATTCAGTACTTC. The encoded protein is CASSLRGVNIQYF. The V call is TRBV27, the J call TRBJ2-4, with unresolved D. From germline, CDR1 is MNHEY and CDR2 SMNVEV (reference sequence). The CDR3 length is 13 residues. The germline V and J ends were trimmed by 5 bases and 6 bases, with 11 bases remaining between them.

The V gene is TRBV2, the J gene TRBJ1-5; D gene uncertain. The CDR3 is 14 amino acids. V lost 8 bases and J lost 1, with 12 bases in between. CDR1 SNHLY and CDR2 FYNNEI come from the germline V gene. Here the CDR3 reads CASGHSGSNQPQHF. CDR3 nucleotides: TGTGCCAGCGGGCACAGTGGGAGCAATCAGCCCCAGCATTTT. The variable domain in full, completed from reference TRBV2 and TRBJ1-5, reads EPEVTQTPSHQVTQMGQEVILRCVPISNHLYFYWYRQILGQKVEFLVSFYNNEISEKSEIFDDQFSVERPDGSNFTLKIRSTKLEDSAMYFCASGHSGSNQPQHFGDGTRLSIL.

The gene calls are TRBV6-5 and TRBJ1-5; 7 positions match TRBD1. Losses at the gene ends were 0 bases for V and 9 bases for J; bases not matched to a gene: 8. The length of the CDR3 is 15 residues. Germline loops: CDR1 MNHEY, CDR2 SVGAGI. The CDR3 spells CASSYSTTGETPQHF. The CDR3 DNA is TGTGCCAGCAGTTACTCGACCACAGGGGAAACGCCCCAGCATTTT.